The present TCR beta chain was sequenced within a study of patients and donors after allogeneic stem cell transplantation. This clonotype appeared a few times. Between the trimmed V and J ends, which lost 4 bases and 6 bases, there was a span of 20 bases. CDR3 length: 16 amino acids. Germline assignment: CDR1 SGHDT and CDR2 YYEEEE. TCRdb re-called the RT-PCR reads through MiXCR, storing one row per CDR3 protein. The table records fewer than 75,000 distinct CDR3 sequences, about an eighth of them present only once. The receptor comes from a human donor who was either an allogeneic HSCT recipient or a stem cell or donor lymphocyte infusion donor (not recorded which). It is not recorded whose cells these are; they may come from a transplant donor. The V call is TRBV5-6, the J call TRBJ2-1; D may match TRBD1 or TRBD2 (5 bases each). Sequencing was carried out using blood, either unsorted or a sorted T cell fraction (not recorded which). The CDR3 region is CASSPPGGFASNEQFF. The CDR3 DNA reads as TGTGCCAGCAGCCCCCCTGGGGGTTTCGCTTCCAATGAGCAGTTCTTC.